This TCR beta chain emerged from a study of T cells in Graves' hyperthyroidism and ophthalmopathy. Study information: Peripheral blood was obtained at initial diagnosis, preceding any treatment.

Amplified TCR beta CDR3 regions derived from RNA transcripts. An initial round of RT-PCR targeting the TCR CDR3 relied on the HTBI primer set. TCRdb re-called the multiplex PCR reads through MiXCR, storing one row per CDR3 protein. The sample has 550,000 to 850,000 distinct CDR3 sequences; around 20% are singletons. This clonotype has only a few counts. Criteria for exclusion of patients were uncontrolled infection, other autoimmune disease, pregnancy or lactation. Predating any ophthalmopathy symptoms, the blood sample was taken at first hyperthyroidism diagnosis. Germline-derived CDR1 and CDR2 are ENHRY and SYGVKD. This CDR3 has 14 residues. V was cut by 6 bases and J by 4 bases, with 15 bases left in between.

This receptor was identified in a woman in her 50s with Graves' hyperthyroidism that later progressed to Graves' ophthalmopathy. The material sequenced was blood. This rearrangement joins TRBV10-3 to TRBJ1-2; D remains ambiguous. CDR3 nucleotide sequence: TGTGCCATCAGAGACAACGGAATCTCCTATGGCTACACCTTC. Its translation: CAIRDNGISYGYTF.